The 24 T cell receptor beta chains listed next were all sequenced from one sample in a study of blood T cells in healthy people across ages. Sample-barcoded 5' priming and a J-beta primer mix drove a second PCR of about 7 to 12 cycles. TCRdb re-called the 5' RACE reads through MiXCR, storing one row per CDR3 protein. Of 700,000 to 850,000 distinct CDR3 sequences listed, 53% were seen once; the top ten hold roughly two fifths. The sample taken for sequencing was blood. Receptors originate from an elderly man in good health.

The CDR3 loop is CASSASGADSTF. CDR3 bases: TGTGCCAGCAGTGCCTCCGGGGCCGATAGCACCTTC. The genes are TRBV2 and TRBJ1-2, with D perhaps matching TRBD1 (5 bases). Germline V gives CDR1 SNHLY, CDR2 FYNNEI. The CDR3 covers 12 residues. V lost 4 bases to trimming and J lost 13 bases, with 16 bases between them. The variable domain in full, completed from reference TRBV2 and TRBJ1-2, reads EPEVTQTPSHQVTQMGQEVILRCVPISNHLYFYWYRQILGQKVEFLVSFYNNEISEKSEIFDDQFSVERPDGSNFTLKIRSTKLEDSAMYFCASSASGADSTFGSGTRLTVV.

J is TRBJ2-3 and V is TRBV3-1; possible D gene TRBD2, 5 bases. Trimming removed 4 bases from V and 2 bases from J, with 19 bases in between. The CDR3 covers 17 residues. The V gene's germline CDR1 is LGHDT and CDR2 YNNKEL (reference sequence). CDR3 protein: CASSPNPRLANTDTQYF. The CDR3 DNA reads TGTGCCAGCAGCCCGAACCCTCGGCTAGCTAACACAGATACGCAGTATTTT.

Concerning this clonotype itself: Mismatch with germline at one junction end may stem from a read error. J is TRBJ2-1 and V is TRBV29-1, with 8 bases that match TRBD1. The CDR3 extends over 18 amino acids. Germline V gives CDR1 SQVTM, CDR2 ANQGSEA. The CDR3 sequence is CSVEAYQGASSSYKEQFF. The CDR3 DNA sequence: TGCAGCGTTGAAGCCTACCAGGGGGCGTCCAGCTCCTACAAGGAGCAGTTCTTC.

This chain joins TRBV2 and TRBJ2-5; D is tentatively TRBD1 or TRBD2 (5 bases each). V dropped 5 bases and J dropped 2 bases, with 15 bases sitting between them. This CDR3 contains 15 residues. Germline V gives CDR1 SNHLY, CDR2 FYNNEI. The CDR3 reads CASSPLGAGQETQYF. CDR3 coding DNA: TGTGCCAGCAGTCCCCTCGGGGCAGGTCAAGAGACCCAGTACTTC. Full variable domain (rest looked up from reference TRBV2 and TRBJ2-5): EPEVTQTPSHQVTQMGQEVILRCVPISNHLYFYWYRQILGQKVEFLVSFYNNEISEKSEIFDDQFSVERPDGSNFTLKIRSTKLEDSAMYFCASSPLGAGQETQYFGPGTRLLVL.

This chain uses TRBV10-3 with TRBJ1-5; no definite D call. The CDR3 sequence is 14 residues long. Per the germline V gene, CDR1 is ENHRY and CDR2 is SYGVKD. V was cut by 6 bases and J by 1 base, with 10 bases left in between. CDR3 amino acids: CAIREGGSNQPQHF. In nucleotides, the CDR3 is TGTGCCATCAGGGAGGGAGGAAGCAATCAGCCCCAGCATTTT.

This clonotype was counted only a few times. This chain uses TRBV29-1 with TRBJ2-5; D assignment may be TRBD1 or TRBD2 (5 bases each). The assigned J gene may be wrong: the sequence end matches TRBJ2-7 better. The CDR3 runs to 13 residues. Germline V gene data show CDR1 as SQVTM and CDR2 as ANQGSEA. CDR3 loop: CSVESYLRGEQYF. CDR3 DNA sequence: TGCAGCGTTGAGTCCTACCTGAGGGGCGAGCAGTACTTC.

This clonotype has more than one count but fewer than ten. The rearrangement links TRBV3-1 to TRBJ2-1; 8 nucleotides align to TRBD2. CDR1 LGHDT and CDR2 YNNKEL come from the germline V gene (reference sequence). This CDR3 has 15 amino acids. Germline trimming cut 2 bases from V and 8 bases from J; bases unmatched to any gene: 8. This chain's CDR3 is CASSQTPGLGHEQFF. CDR3 nucleotides: TGTGCCAGCAGCCAAACACCGGGACTAGGCCATGAGCAGTTCTTC.

This clonotype turned up a few times. This chain connects TRBV20-1 to TRBJ2-1; D remains ambiguous. The V and J ends lost 0 bases and 8 bases respectively, with 8 bases between them. This CDR3 spans 12 amino acids. Germline lookup yields CDR1 DFQATT and CDR2 SNEGSKA (reference sequence). The CDR3 is CSARDVGDEQFF. In DNA form, the CDR3 reads TGCAGTGCTAGAGATGTAGGCGATGAGCAGTTCTTC.

A few counts support this clonotype. This chain connects TRBV5-6 to TRBJ2-7; a weak D match, TRBD1 (5 bases). Germline V gives CDR1 SGHDT, CDR2 YYEEEE. Trimming removed 3 bases at V and 4 bases at J, with 8 bases between. CDR3 length equals 12 residues. The CDR3 protein is CASSSTVYEQYF. As DNA, the CDR3 is TGTGCCAGCAGCTCGACAGTATACGAGCAGTACTTC.

The chain has TRBV5-1 and TRBJ2-3, with 7 positions matching TRBD2. Germline V gene sequence: CDR1 SGHRS, CDR2 YFSETQ. The CDR3 totals 13 residues. The ends lost 2 bases at V and 14 bases at J; junction bases unmatched: 11. CDR3 in DNA: TGCGCCAGCAGCTTCCCGACTAGCAGATACGCGTATTTT. This codes for CASSFPTSRYAYF.

This clonotype was observed a few times. The chain is built from TRBV11-2 and TRBJ2-2, with D tentatively TRBD2 (6 bases). Germline V gives CDR1 SGHAT, CDR2 FQNNGV. This CDR3 region has 16 residues. V gave up 1 base and J gave up 1 base, with 10 bases separating them. The CDR3 DNA is TGTGCCAGCAGCTTAGGTCTAGCGCGGAACACCGGGGAGCTGTTTTTT. Protein: CASSLGLARNTGELFF.

The chain couples TRBV11-2 to TRBJ2-5, with no clear D. This CDR3 contains 13 residues. The germline CDR1 and CDR2 sequences are SGHAT and FQNNGV. V lost 1 base and J 11 bases, leaving 14 bases between the germline ends. Written as DNA, the CDR3 is TGTGCCAGCAGCTTAGGACTCAACAATGAGCAGTACTTC. Its protein product is CASSLGLNNEQYF.

In its sample, this clonotype was seen many times. CDR3 DNA sequence: TGTGCCAGCAGTCGGACAGGGCTCAACTATGGCTACACCTTC. Translating gives CASSRTGLNYGYTF. The chain combines TRBV12-3 or TRBV12-4 with TRBJ1-2; 8 bases are a match to TRBD1. V was pared by 5 bases and J by 2 bases, with 4 bases of the junction left unmatched. The CDR3 consists of 14 residues.

CDR3 loop: CASGQRGQGPAEQYF. CDR3 bases: TGCGCCAGCGGACAAAGGGGACAGGGGCCGGCAGAGCAGTACTTC. J is TRBJ2-5 and V is TRBV5-1, with 10 bases that match TRBD1. This CDR3 spans 15 amino acids. The trim removed 7 bases at V and 11 bases at J, leaving 17 bases unmatched. CDR1 is SGHRS, CDR2 YFSETQ, per germline.

The sample holds many counts of this clonotype. The chain is built from TRBV10-3 and TRBJ2-1; weak D call: TRBD2 (6 bases). Germline CDR1 and CDR2: ENHRY and SYGVKD. The CDR3 contains 15 residues. V gave up 4 bases and J gave up 0 bases, with 10 bases separating them. This CDR3 reads CAISVDGSSYNEQFF. Here the CDR3 DNA reads TGTGCCATCAGTGTAGACGGGAGCTCCTACAATGAGCAGTTCTTC.

V is TRBV29-1 and J is TRBJ1-2; TRBD1 matches at 7 bases. The germline V gene has CDR1 SQVTM and CDR2 ANQGSEA. The V segment lost 2 bases and the J segment 10 bases; nucleotides outside the gene matches: 1. The CDR3 runs to 10 residues. The CDR3 coding sequence is TGCAGCGTTGAAAAGGGGGCCTACACCTTC. Protein sequence: CSVEKGAYTF.

This chain connects TRBV12-3 or TRBV12-4 to TRBJ2-7; D uncertain. The V end lost 2 bases, the J end lost 4 bases, and 12 bases lay between the germline ends. CDR3 length equals 14 residues. The CDR3, as DNA: TGTGCCAGCAGTTTAAGTGGCACGGAATACGAGCAGTACTTC. Translated, it gives CASSLSGTEYEQYF.

The CDR3, as DNA: TGTGCCAGCAGCTACGACAGGGCAAGGGATGAGCAGTTCTTC. Translation gives CASSYDRARDEQFF. The chain uses TRBV7-8 and TRBJ2-1; the match to TRBD1 covers 7 bases. Germline CDR1 reads SGHVS; CDR2 reads FQNEAQ. Trimming took 4 bases from V and 8 from J; bases not matched to a gene: 8. The CDR3 length is 14 residues.

The V gene is TRBV10-3, the J gene TRBJ1-2; D possibly corresponds to TRBD1 (5 bases). Germline V CDR1 and CDR2: ENHRY, SYGVKD. Trimming left V 7 bases short and J 10 bases short, with 16 bases between. This CDR3 comprises 12 residues. CDR3 protein: CAITQGADDYTF. For the CDR3, the DNA is TGTGCCATCACCCAGGGAGCTGACGACTACACCTTC.

This clonotype was detected a few times. The gene calls are TRBV12-3 or TRBV12-4 and TRBJ1-4, with D tentatively TRBD1 (6 bases). The length of the CDR3 is 14 residues. The V and J ends lost 5 bases and 7 bases respectively, with 14 bases between them. The DNA of the CDR3 is TGTGCCAGCAGTGTCCGGAACAGGGCTGAAAAACTGTTTTTT. Amino acid sequence: CASSVRNRAEKLFF.

This clonotype was observed a few times. The rearrangement joins TRBV11-2 to TRBJ2-5, with D possibly TRBD2 on 5 matching bases. Germline assignment: CDR1 SGHAT and CDR2 FQNNGV. Deletions cut 6 bases from V and 5 bases from J, with 19 bases between. The CDR3 runs 15 residues. The CDR3 sequence is CASSLRWVTGETQYF. The CDR3 DNA sequence: TGTGCCAGCAGTCTTCGTTGGGTTACGGGGGAGACCCAGTACTTC.

V usage is TRBV12-3 or TRBV12-4 and J usage is TRBJ2-1, with TRBD1 matching over 9 bases. The CDR3 runs 14 residues. V shed 6 bases and J 8 bases; nucleotides not matched to a gene: 8. The CDR3 here is CASRPGQGSHEQFF. The CDR3 DNA sequence: TGTGCCAGCAGGCCGGGACAGGGCTCCCATGAGCAGTTCTTC.

This chain links TRBV9 with TRBJ2-2; D unresolved. Germline V CDR1 and CDR2: SGDLS, YYNGEE. With 0 bases removed from V and 1 base from J, the gap between germline ends came to 7 bases. The CDR3 has 15 residues. The CDR3 DNA reads as TGTGCCAGCAGCGTAGCGGGCAAGAACACCGGGGAGCTGTTTTTT. It is translated as CASSVAGKNTGELFF.

The genes are TRBV7-3 and TRBJ1-1; 7 nucleotides match TRBD1. The ends lost 2 bases at V and 0 bases at J; junction bases unmatched: 9. This CDR3 has 17 residues. CDR1 is SGHTA and CDR2 is FQGTGA in the germline V gene. In nucleotides, the CDR3 is TGTGCCAGCAGCTTAGGTGGGTATAGGGGGCTGAACACTGAAGCTTTCTTT. It specifies CASSLGGYRGLNTEAFF.